The 12 T cell receptor beta chains listed next were all sequenced from one sample in a study of shared clonotypes between healthy human individuals. TCRdb keeps only in-frame clones here, not all; method: immunoSEQ multiplex PCR. The sample has 1,400,000 or so clones, 98% seen once; the top ten hold about 0.35%. The sample taken for sequencing was naive CD4+ T cells sorted from blood. Subset defined: CD45RA+ positively selected. All receptors derive from a man aged 30-40 years in good health.

This chain connects TRBV25-1 to TRBJ2-1, with D perhaps matching TRBD1 (5 bases). V was clipped by 2 bases and J by 5 bases, with 7 bases between them. In germline, CDR1 is MGHDK, CDR2 SYGVNS. The CDR3 spans 13 residues. CDR3 nucleotides: TGTGCCAGCAGTGAAGCAGGGAACAATGAGCAGTTCTTC. It codes for CASSEAGNNEQFF. The full variable domain, rest sourced from reference TRBV25-1 and TRBJ2-1, is EADIYQTPRYLVIGTGKKITLECSQTMGHDKMYWYQQDPGMELHLIHYSYGVNSTEKGDLSSESTVSRIRTEHFPLTLESARPSHTSQYLCASSEAGNNEQFFGPGTRLTVL.

The rearrangement links TRBV5-1 to TRBJ2-2; 9 nucleotides align to TRBD1. The V gene end was trimmed by 4 bases and the J gene end by 9 bases; junction bases not matched to a gene: 16. The CDR3 loop spans 17 amino acids. CDR1 SGHRS and CDR2 YFSETQ come from the germline V gene. CDR3 nucleotide sequence: TGCGCCAGCAGCATACTTACCGGGACAGGGATCCACCGGGAGCTGTTTTTT. Protein product: CASSILTGTGIHRELFF. The entire variable domain, with the rest obtained from reference TRBV5-1 and TRBJ2-2, is as follows: KAGVTQTPRYLIKTRGQQVTLSCSPISGHRSVSWYQQTPGQGLQFLFEYFSETQRNKGNFPGRFSGRQFSNSRSEMNVSTLELGDSALYLCASSILTGTGIHRELFFGEGSRLTVL.

The chain uses TRBV28 and TRBJ2-2; TRBD2 agrees at 12 bases. The germline gives CDR1 MDHEN, CDR2 SYDVKM. The CDR3 contains 15 residues. V lost 5 bases to trimming and J lost 5 bases; unmatched junction nucleotides: 3. Here the CDR3 reads CASSPLAGGTGELFF. The CDR3 DNA sequence: TGTGCCAGCAGTCCACTAGCGGGAGGAACCGGGGAGCTGTTTTTT.

V and J are TRBV5-1 and TRBJ2-2, with 10 bases aligning to TRBD2. The CDR3 loop spans 17 amino acids. The ends lost 3 bases at V and 5 bases at J; junction bases unmatched: 10. CDR1 is SGHRS and CDR2 is YFSETQ in the germline V gene. CDR3 sequence (DNA): TGCGCCAGCAGCTCCCCCCGACTAGCGGGTTTGACCGGGGAGCTGTTTTTT. Protein product: CASSSPRLAGLTGELFF.

The chain couples TRBV5-1 to TRBJ1-2; D is undetermined. Germline V lookup: CDR1 SGHRS, CDR2 YFSETQ. V was cut by 0 bases and J by 0 bases, with 9 bases left in between. The CDR3 totals 15 residues. CDR3 protein: CASSLEAGANYGYTF. In DNA form, the CDR3 reads TGCGCCAGCAGCTTGGAGGCAGGAGCTAACTATGGCTACACCTTC.

The chain has TRBV7-2 and TRBJ1-4, with D hard to call. This CDR3 contains 16 residues. The germline V gene encodes CDR1 SGHTA and CDR2 FQGNSA. V gave up 2 bases and J gave up 6 bases, with 16 bases separating them. The CDR3 DNA follows: TGTGCCAGCAGCTTAAAAACGGTGTACGATGATGAAAAACTGTTTTTT. This gives the protein CASSLKTVYDDEKLFF.

This clone was counted a single time. This chain links TRBV1 with TRBJ2-1; no DNA check was done on the table's D call, TRBD2. TRBV1 is deemed a pseudogene. The CDR3 length is 20 residues. This CDR3 reads CTSSQVDSGPSLSSYNEQFF. DNA of the CDR3: TGCACCAGCAGCCAAGTTGATAGCGGCCCCTCCCTCAGCTCCTACAATGAGCAGTTCTTC.

The chain carries TRBV27 and TRBJ2-2; tentatively, D is TRBD1 or TRBD2 (5 bases each). The CDR3 extends over 16 amino acids. The V and J ends lost 8 bases and 6 bases respectively, with 22 bases between them. CDR1 is MNHEY, CDR2 SMNVEV, per germline (reference sequence). The CDR3 region has the DNA TGTGCCAGCGGGACCCCTTCTACAACTTTGGCCGGGGAGCTGTTTTTT. Protein sequence: CASGTPSTTLAGELFF.

This rearrangement joins TRBV7-2 to TRBJ1-1; the D is unclear. Per germline, CDR1 SGHTA and CDR2 FQGNSA. This CDR3 has 13 amino acids. Trimming pared 0 bases from V and 7 bases from J, leaving 9 bases between. The CDR3 loop reads CASSLAGEREAFF. For the CDR3, the DNA is TGTGCCAGCAGCTTAGCTGGGGAACGTGAAGCTTTCTTT.

The DNA for the CDR3 is TGCAGCGTTGAAGATCTTGCGGGCCCGGCTGTTAATACGCAGTATTTT. The encoded protein is CSVEDLAGPAVNTQYF. This chain joins TRBV29-1 and TRBJ2-3, with D perhaps TRBD2 (5 bases). CDR3 length equals 16 residues. Trimming shortened V by 0 bases and J by 7 bases, and 20 bases separated the two germline ends. Germline V gene lookup returns CDR1 SQVTM and CDR2 ANQGSEA.

This rearrangement joins TRBV5-5 to TRBJ1-1; maybe TRBD1 (6 bases). CDR1 is SGHKS and CDR2 is YYEKEE in the germline V gene (reference sequence). The CDR3 sequence is 15 residues long. Trimming stripped 5 bases from V and 9 bases from J, with 23 bases between. CDR3 sequence reads: CASRTGRDELSQAFF. In DNA, the CDR3 is TGTGCCAGCAGGACAGGAAGGGATGAGTTGTCTCAAGCTTTCTTT.

The chain links TRBV6-6 to TRBJ1-1; 8 positions agree with TRBD1. Looked up from germline, CDR1 is MNHNY and CDR2 is SVGAGI (reference sequence). The CDR3 has 11 residues. V trimming: 4 bases; J trimming: 11 bases; junction bases outside the gene matches: 3. CDR3 sequence (DNA): TGTGCCAGCAGTTCAGGGGGCGAGGCTTTCTTT. It yields the protein CASSSGGEAFF.